These 8 T cell receptor beta chains originate from one sample sequenced in a study of shared clonotypes between healthy human individuals. Here immunoSEQ multiplex PCR was the method, and the copy in TCRdb shows in-frame clones only, minus some. The sample shows approximately 1.5 million clones, 98% to 99% of them seen only once. Input material: naive CD4+ T cells sorted from blood. As to subset: CD45RA+ positively selected. The receptors here all came from a young man in good health.

This chain uses TRBV5-4 with TRBJ1-4, with TRBD1 as a possible D gene (5 bases). Trimming took off 4 bases at V and 5 bases at J, with 15 bases between the two ends. Germline-derived CDR1 and CDR2 are SGHNT and YYREEE (reference sequence). The CDR3 is 15 residues long. CDR3 sequence reads: CASSTKGDHNEKLFF. The CDR3 DNA sequence: TGTGCCAGCAGCACCAAAGGGGATCACAATGAAAAACTGTTTTTT. Looking up the rest from reference TRBV5-4 and TRBJ1-4 gives the full variable domain: ETGVTQSPTHLIKTRGQQVTLRCSSQSGHNTVSWYQQALGQGPQFIFQYYREEENGRGNFPPRFSGLQFPNYSSELNVNALELDDSALYLCASSTKGDHNEKLFFGSGTQLSVL.

This chain connects TRBV7-3 to TRBJ1-1; D is unclear. The CDR3 totals 16 residues. V lost 6 bases and J 0 bases, leaving 17 bases between the germline ends. In germline, CDR1 is SGHTA, CDR2 FQGTGA. CDR3 amino acids: CASRPASQTLNTEAFF. The CDR3 DNA reads as TGTGCCAGCAGGCCGGCGTCGCAGACTCTGAACACTGAAGCTTTCTTT.

The chain links TRBV7-8 to TRBJ2-6; D remains unclear. Deletions cut 2 bases from V and 0 bases from J, with 17 bases between. Germline CDR1 SGHVS, CDR2 FQNEAQ. The CDR3 consists of 19 residues. In DNA form, the CDR3 reads TGTGCCAGCAGCTTATACGTCGCGCCCGCCGTCTCTGGGGCCAACGTCCTGACTTTC. This gives the protein CASSLYVAPAVSGANVLTF.

The chain employs TRBV6-4 and TRBJ1-2; D is unresolved. V was cut by 3 bases and J by 4 bases, with 12 bases left in between. The length of the CDR3 is 14 residues. Per germline, CDR1 MRHNA and CDR2 SNTAGT. CDR3 sequence: CASSEWAFSYGYTF. The DNA for the CDR3 is TGTGCCAGCAGTGAGTGGGCCTTTTCCTATGGCTACACCTTC.

The V and J genes are TRBV6-1 and TRBJ1-4; TRBD1 agrees at 11 bases. Germline V CDR1 and CDR2: MNHNS, SASEGT. V trimming: 4 bases; J trimming: 3 bases; junction bases outside the gene matches: 10. The CDR3 runs 18 residues. CDR3 sequence: CASSGRTGGFLANEKLFF. CDR3 DNA sequence: TGTGCCAGCAGTGGAAGGACAGGGGGCTTTTTAGCTAATGAAAAACTGTTTTTT.

The J gene is TRBJ2-3, the V gene TRBV25-1; no clear D gene. Germline CDR1 reads MGHDK; CDR2 reads SYGVNS. This CDR3 spans 14 amino acids. Deletions cut 5 bases from V and 1 base from J, with 10 bases between. The CDR3 sequence is CASSWGAGTDTQYF. The DNA of the CDR3 is TGTGCCAGCAGTTGGGGTGCGGGCACAGATACGCAGTATTTT.

The table lists this clone with a count of one. This rearrangement joins TRBV7-2 to TRBJ1-5; D gene uncertain. The CDR3 is 12 amino acids. V lost 2 bases and J 5 bases, leaving 4 bases between the germline ends. The germline V gene has CDR1 SGHTA and CDR2 FQGNSA. The CDR3 loop reads CASSLFDQPQHF. The CDR3 coding sequence is TGTGCCAGCAGCTTATTTGATCAGCCCCAGCATTTT. Full variable domain (missing parts from reference TRBV7-2 and TRBJ1-5): GAGVSQSPSNKVTEKGKDVELRCDPISGHTALYWYRQSLGQGLEFLIYFQGNSAPDKSGLPSDRFSAERTGGSVSTLTIQRTQQEDSAVYLCASSLFDQPQHFGDGTRLSIL.

This clone was seen a single time. The V and J genes are TRBV19 and TRBJ2-7; D perhaps matches TRBD2 (6 bases). This CDR3 has 16 residues. V was shortened by 6 bases and J by 3 bases, with 21 bases between the two germline ends. Germline CDR1 and CDR2: LNHDA and SQIVND (reference sequence). The CDR3 spells CASRQAGHPEYYEQYF. CDR3 sequence (DNA): TGTGCCAGTAGGCAAGCGGGCCACCCGGAGTACTACGAGCAGTACTTC.